Below are 15 T cell receptor beta chains sequenced from a single sample in a study of blood T cell repertoires in COVID-19. TCRdb's copy holds only in-frame clones and misses some; the assay was immunoSEQ multiplex PCR. The sample carries 150,000 or so clones, more than 75% recorded once. Input material: peripheral blood. All receptors come from a human donor with acute or convalescent COVID-19. The donor label of this sample is uncertain.

V gene TRBV15 combines with J gene TRBJ2-5; TRBD1 is a possible D gene (5 bases). Germline assignment: CDR1 LNHNV and CDR2 YYDKDF (reference sequence). The CDR3 loop spans 13 amino acids. The V gene lost 2 bases and the J gene lost 5 bases, with 9 bases spanning the gap. The CDR3 bases are TGTGCCACCAGCAGATATAAGGGGGAGACCCAGTACTTC. It translates to CATSRYKGETQYF.

This clone was seen only a few times. The rearrangement joins TRBV3-1 (or the pseudogene TRBV3-2) to TRBJ1-1; D is unclear. CDR3 size: 13 residues. V was cut by 3 bases and J by 8 bases, with 13 bases left in between. Per germline, CDR1 LGHDT and CDR2 YNNKEL (reference sequence). The CDR3 loop reads CASSQRKSGEAFF. The CDR3 nucleotides read TGTGCCAGCAGCCAGAGAAAGTCGGGGGAAGCTTTCTTT.

The chain is built from TRBV5-4 and TRBJ1-2, with a possible D match to TRBD1 (5 bases). Trimming cost V 6 bases and J 3 bases, with 15 bases left between them. The germline gives CDR1 SGHNT, CDR2 YYREEE (reference sequence). The CDR3 length is 14 residues. This CDR3 reads CASNQGAGDYGYTF. For the CDR3, the DNA is TGTGCCAGCAATCAAGGGGCTGGGGACTATGGCTACACCTTC.

This clone was observed a single time. V gene TRBV7-2 combines with J gene TRBJ1-1; D is ambiguous. With 7 bases removed from V and 1 base from J, the gap between germline ends came to 16 bases. CDR3 size: 15 residues. Germline values: CDR1 SGHTA, CDR2 FQGNSA. The CDR3, as DNA: TGTGCCAGCACCGAAAAGCCCCGGTGGAACACTGAAGCTTTCTTT. The encoded protein is CASTEKPRWNTEAFF.

The genes are TRBV7-9 and TRBJ2-3; D unresolved. CDR3 length equals 13 residues. Trimming shortened V by 11 bases and J by 2 bases, and 14 bases separated the two germline ends. Germline CDR1 is SEHNR and CDR2 is FQNEAQ (reference sequence). The CDR3 protein is CAGTLANTDTQYF. In nucleotides, the CDR3 is TGTGCCGGCACCCTGGCCAACACAGATACGCAGTATTTT.

This chain joins TRBV7-2 and TRBJ1-1; a possible D gene is TRBD1 (5 bases). V was pared by 1 base and J by 6 bases, with 9 bases between. The germline gives CDR1 SGHTA, CDR2 FQGNSA. The length of the CDR3 is 13 residues. The CDR3 bases are TGTGCCAGCAGCTTAGTGGACAAGGCTGAAGCTTTCTTT. The encoded protein is CASSLVDKAEAFF.

This chain joins TRBV5-4 and TRBJ2-5, with 8 bases lining up with TRBD2. The CDR3 extends over 13 amino acids. The ends lost 5 bases at V and 7 bases at J; junction bases unmatched: 7. Germline-derived CDR1 and CDR2 are SGHNT and YYREEE (reference sequence). CDR3 sequence: CASRNSGVGTQYF. The CDR3 nucleotides are TGTGCCAGCAGGAATAGCGGGGTAGGGACCCAGTACTTC.

V is TRBV2 and J is TRBJ2-5; maybe TRBD1 (5 bases). CDR3 length: 13 amino acids. Germline loops: CDR1 SNHLY, CDR2 FYNNEI. Deletions cut 4 bases from V and 4 bases from J, with 10 bases between. The CDR3 DNA is TGTGCCAGCAGTGCCCAGGGTCCAGAGACCCAGTACTTC. It yields the protein CASSAQGPETQYF.

The genes are TRBV29-1 and TRBJ1-2; D is uncertain. This CDR3 is built from 13 residues. Trimming pared 5 bases from V and 0 bases from J, leaving 10 bases between. Germline V gene lookup returns CDR1 SQVTM and CDR2 ANQGSEA. CDR3 protein: CSVPFGANYGYTF. DNA of the CDR3: TGCAGCGTTCCCTTCGGGGCTAACTATGGCTACACCTTC.

V and J are TRBV24-1 and TRBJ1-2; the D gene is possibly TRBD1 (5 bases). Trimming left V 10 bases short and J 3 bases short, with 17 bases between. The CDR3 totals 14 residues. The germline V gene encodes CDR1 KGHDR and CDR2 SFDVKD. CDR3 sequence: CATYQGILDYGYTF. The CDR3 region has the DNA TGTGCCACGTATCAGGGTATATTGGACTATGGCTACACCTTC.

The CDR3 sequence is CASSPSGDTSSYEQYF. CDR3 DNA: TGTGCCAGCAGCCCGTCCGGAGATACGAGCTCCTACGAGCAGTACTTC. The V call is TRBV5-4, the J call TRBJ2-7, with unresolved D. CDR1 and CDR2 from the germline V gene are SGHNT and YYREEE (reference sequence). The CDR3 runs to 16 residues. Trimming cost V 4 bases and J 0 bases, with 17 bases left between them.

The V call is TRBV6-2 or TRBV6-3, the J call TRBJ1-1; 7 positions match TRBD1. The CDR3 contains 14 residues. CDR1 and CDR2 (germline): MNHEY, SVGEGT. J lost 1 base, V lost 6 bases, and 5 bases had no gene match. The CDR3 is CASSRGQQNTEAFF. Here the CDR3 DNA reads TGTGCCAGCAGCAGGGGACAGCAGAACACTGAAGCTTTCTTT.

The V call is TRBV29-1, the J call TRBJ1-2; 8 bases line up with TRBD1. Germline values: CDR1 SQVTM, CDR2 ANQGSEA. This CDR3 spans 20 amino acids. With V trimmed by 3 bases and J by 7 bases, 28 bases remained unmatched. CDR3 DNA sequence: TGCAGCGTTGACTCTAAAGGTCGGCTCGACAGGGGCCAGGGTTTCTTTGGCTACACCTTC. It translates to CSVDSKGRLDRGQGFFGYTF. Filled out from reference TRBV29-1 and TRBJ1-2, the complete variable domain reads SAVISQKPSRDICQRGTSLTIQCQVDSQVTMMFWYRQQPGQSLTLIATANQGSEATYESGFVIDKFPISRPNLTFSTLTVSNMSPEDSSIYLCSVDSKGRLDRGQGFFGYTFGSGTRLTVV.

This clone occurred once. The rearrangement joins TRBV19 to TRBJ1-1, with 11 bases fitting TRBD1. The CDR3 runs 14 residues. CDR1 is LNHDA, CDR2 SQIVND, per germline (reference sequence). V was clipped by 9 bases and J by 4 bases; unmatched bases: 7. The CDR3 DNA is TGTGCCAGCAGGACAGGGGGCGCGGGCACTGAAGCTTTCTTT. Residues: CASRTGGAGTEAFF.

The V call is TRBV7-2, the J call TRBJ1-6; D perhaps matches TRBD1 (6 bases). V dropped 4 bases and J dropped 9 bases, with 13 bases sitting between them. The CDR3 covers 14 residues. Germline CDR1 and CDR2: SGHTA and FQGNSA. Written as DNA, the CDR3 is TGTGCCAGCAGCTCACAGGGTTTTGGTTCACCCCTCCACTTT. Translated, it gives CASSSQGFGSPLHF.